This is a list of T cell receptor beta chains from one sample in a study of T-cell memory formation after mild COVID-19. TCRdb fed the 5' RACE reads into MiXCR, producing one record per CDR3 protein. Among 390,000 or so distinct CDR3 sequences listed, around a sixth were seen once. Sequences were obtained from PBMCs or a T cell subset sorted from them (not recorded which). The receptors were sampled from a man aged 18-30 years who had mild COVID-19 (a few samples of this study predate the infection). Cell type and time point are not known. CDR3s include the opening cysteine and the closing phenylalanine or tryptophan. The order of the fields is CDR3 protein, V gene.

CDR3: CASSFSQGASYEQYF
V: TRBV5-1

CDR3: CASSPRLAAPGDTQYF
V: TRBV28

CDR3: CASSVEGETQYF
V: TRBV9

CDR3: CASSSREGRTYTGELFF
V: TRBV7-2

CDR3: CASSQGQGSSYGYTF
V: TRBV7-9

CDR3: CASSRLAGGPEQFF
V: TRBV11-2

CDR3: CASSQPLGQGEAFF
V: TRBV4-1

CDR3: CATRTGVYTEAFF
V: TRBV6-1

CDR3: CASSSPVTGELFF
V: TRBV6-5

CDR3: CASSHKVAGELFF
V: TRBV7-2

CDR3: CASSYAAPGRDTQYF
V: TRBV6-5

CDR3: CASSQGYLQETQYF
V: TRBV4-3

CDR3: CASSVDGTTNNEQFF
V: TRBV9

CDR3: CASSTATGASGNTIYF
V: TRBV5-1

CDR3: CASSLETGPDTQYF
V: TRBV5-5

CDR3: CASSESISASGDYTGELLF
V: TRBV25-1

CDR3: CASSYSRTSGDSPLHF
V: TRBV6-5

CDR3: CASSFVYNSPLHF
V: TRBV12-3/TRBV12-4

CDR3: CSVELGKGYGYTF
V: TRBV29-1

CDR3: CATSDSVAGGYNEQFF
V: TRBV24-1

CDR3: CASSLAREHLNTEAFF
V: TRBV7-8

CDR3: CASSPGRAEGYTF
V: TRBV7-3

CDR3: CATSRNGQAAFQETQYF
V: TRBV10-3

CDR3: CASSQERGEETQYF
V: TRBV4-3

CDR3: CSARDTGNEQFF
V: TRBV20-1

CDR3: CASSPGTSGGIDTQYF
V: TRBV4-1

CDR3: CASSSLTTSNNEQFF
V: TRBV5-1

CDR3: CASSPPSVQETQYF
V: TRBV18

CDR3: CSARAKGQGGNQPQHF
V: TRBV20-1

CDR3: CASSLVTRETQYF
V: TRBV13

CDR3: CASSYRRNNEKLFF
V: TRBV6-5

CDR3: CASSSETAVSYEQYF
V: TRBV6-2/TRBV6-3

CDR3: CASSESTRGFDEQYF
V: TRBV10-2

CDR3: CATKQEEKGETEGYTF
V: TRBV5-1

CDR3: CASTLGENEQFF
V: TRBV6-6

CDR3: CAISDWDQRWETYEQYF
V: TRBV10-3

CDR3: CASSLVGVHDYGYTF
V: TRBV7-2

CDR3: CASSRWDGINYGYTF
V: TRBV7-9

CDR3: CASSTPPGAIQYF
V: TRBV11-1

CDR3: CASSVQGPHLGELFF
V: TRBV27

CDR3: CAIRGDSGNSPLHF
V: TRBV10-3

CDR3: CSAIGTGGHGYTF
V: TRBV20-1

CDR3: CASRRRGGEQFF
V: TRBV4-3

CDR3: CASSQVRGTGGEQYF
V: TRBV4-1

CDR3: CASSPPGTSGGYTQYF
V: TRBV18

CDR3: CASSLAGANTQYF
V: TRBV11-2

CDR3: CASSVTGGHHTGELFF
V: TRBV9

CDR3: CASSPRFDSPLHF
V: TRBV28

CDR3: CASSPTGFSNQPQHF
V: TRBV27

CDR3: CASRRTGSLSHNEQFF
V: TRBV7-9

CDR3: CASSLLGLAGFHNEQFF
V: TRBV7-8